This is a list of T cell receptor beta chains from one sample in a study of T cell responses to AZD1222 COVID-19 vaccine. Profiling relied on immunoSEQ multiplex PCR, and the TCRdb table lists in-frame clones only, not all of them. In the table there are 120,000 or so clones, about nine tenths of which are singletons. Sequencing was performed on peripheral blood, taken on day 0 of AZD1222 vaccination. The source is an adult in good health. The CDR3 runs from the conserved cysteine through the conserved F or W. Fields, in order: clone size, J gene, D gene, V gene, CDR3 protein, CDR3 DNA. The D gene is left open where the match is weak. Only part of the rows carry a size: once, few, many, or a class if the clone is expanded.

abundance: NA
j_gene: TRBJ2-7
d_gene: TRBD1
v_gene: TRBV28
CDR3aa: CASSFPGQGVEQYF
CDR3nt: TGTGCCAGCAGTTTCCCGGGACAGGGAGTCGAGCAGTACTTC

abundance: NA
j_gene: TRBJ2-1
d_gene: TRBD2
v_gene: TRBV7-8
CDR3aa: CASTSGTNPYNEQFF
CDR3nt: TGTGCCAGCACCTCCGGGACTAATCCCTACAATGAGCAGTTCTTC

abundance: NA
j_gene: TRBJ2-1
d_gene: NA
v_gene: TRBV24-1
CDR3aa: CATSDRAVFGYNEQFF
CDR3nt: TGTGCCACCAGTGATCGTGCAGTGTTCGGGTACAATGAGCAGTTCTTC

abundance: NA
j_gene: TRBJ1-5
d_gene: NA
v_gene: TRBV5-8
CDR3aa: CASSLREDQPQHF
CDR3nt: TGTGCCAGCAGCTTAAGGGAGGATCAGCCCCAGCATTTT

abundance: NA
j_gene: TRBJ2-7
d_gene: TRBD1
v_gene: TRBV7-2
CDR3aa: CASIPAGTAAGEQYF
CDR3nt: TGTGCCAGCATCCCTGCCGGGACAGCGGCCGGCGAGCAGTACTTC

abundance: NA
j_gene: TRBJ1-2
d_gene: NA
v_gene: TRBV6-5
CDR3aa: CASSGPRDGSYGYTF
CDR3nt: TGTGCCAGCAGCGGCCCCCGGGACGGAAGTTATGGCTACACCTTC

abundance: once
j_gene: TRBJ2-3
d_gene: TRBD2
v_gene: TRBV2
CDR3aa: CASSLGLAGGTSTDTQYF
CDR3nt: TGTGCCAGCAGTTTGGGACTAGCGGGAGGGACTAGCACAGATACGCAGTATTTT

abundance: NA
j_gene: TRBJ1-1
d_gene: NA
v_gene: TRBV6-1
CDR3aa: CASSEPGMNTEAFF
CDR3nt: TGTGCCAGCAGTGAACCAGGGATGAACACTGAAGCTTTCTTT

abundance: once
j_gene: TRBJ2-7
d_gene: NA
v_gene: TRBV20-1
CDR3aa: CSAPKGEEQYF
CDR3nt: TGCAGTGCCCCCAAGGGGGAGGAGCAGTACTTC

abundance: NA
j_gene: TRBJ1-4
d_gene: NA
v_gene: TRBV18
CDR3aa: CASSPPRSTNEKLFF
CDR3nt: TGTGCCAGCTCACCTCCACGGTCTACTAATGAAAAACTGTTTTTT

abundance: NA
j_gene: TRBJ2-5
d_gene: NA
v_gene: TRBV6-5
CDR3aa: CASRRAGETQYF
CDR3nt: TGTGCCAGCAGGAGGGCCGGGGAGACCCAGTACTTC

abundance: NA
j_gene: TRBJ1-5
d_gene: NA
v_gene: TRBV21-1
CDR3aa: CASSKHRISDQPQHF
CDR3nt: TGTGCCAGCAGCAAACACAGGATTTCGGATCAGCCCCAGCATTTT

abundance: NA
j_gene: TRBJ1-3
d_gene: NA
v_gene: TRBV5-8
CDR3aa: CASSFRPFSGNTIYF
CDR3nt: TGTGCCAGCAGCTTCAGGCCTTTCTCTGGAAACACCATATATTTT

abundance: once
j_gene: TRBJ1-6
d_gene: NA
v_gene: TRBV7-8
CDR3aa: CASSPPRDSPLHF
CDR3nt: TGTGCCAGCAGCCCTCCCCGAGATTCACCCCTCCACTTT

abundance: few
j_gene: TRBJ2-7
d_gene: TRBD1
v_gene: TRBV30
CDR3aa: CAWSPGGYEQYF
CDR3nt: TGTGCCTGGAGTCCAGGGGGCTACGAGCAGTACTTC

abundance: NA
j_gene: TRBJ2-3
d_gene: NA
v_gene: TRBV7-2
CDR3aa: CASSRTTDTQYF
CDR3nt: TGTGCCAGCAGTAGAACCACAGATACGCAGTATTTT

abundance: NA
j_gene: TRBJ2-5
d_gene: TRBD1
v_gene: TRBV19
CDR3aa: CASSNGQGPQETQYF
CDR3nt: TGTGCCAGTAGCAACGGACAGGGACCCCAAGAGACCCAGTACTTC

abundance: NA
j_gene: TRBJ2-7
d_gene: NA
v_gene: TRBV7-2
CDR3aa: CASSLGRDLQTQYF
CDR3nt: TGTGCCAGCAGCTTAGGGCGGGATCTTCAGACGCAGTACTTC

abundance: once
j_gene: TRBJ2-2
d_gene: NA
v_gene: TRBV7-8
CDR3aa: CASSLGPKRNTGELFF
CDR3nt: TGTGCCAGCAGCTTAGGGCCTAAAAGAAACACCGGGGAGCTGTTTTTT

abundance: once
j_gene: TRBJ2-5
d_gene: TRBD1
v_gene: TRBV24-1
CDR3aa: CATSDPTGGEETQYF
CDR3nt: TGTGCCACCAGTGACCCAACAGGGGGCGAAGAGACCCAGTACTTC

abundance: NA
j_gene: TRBJ2-3
d_gene: NA
v_gene: TRBV13
CDR3aa: CASSLGSRKLDTQYF
CDR3nt: TGTGCCAGCAGCTTAGGGAGTCGGAAACTGGATACGCAGTATTTT

abundance: NA
j_gene: TRBJ1-1
d_gene: TRBD1
v_gene: TRBV3-1/TRBV3-2
CDR3aa: CASSQQGGLTVLF
CDR3nt: TGTGCCAGCAGCCAACAGGGGGGATTAACGGTCCTCTTT

abundance: NA
j_gene: TRBJ2-1
d_gene: TRBD2
v_gene: TRBV10-1
CDR3aa: CASGGTSGANEQFF
CDR3nt: TGCGCCAGCGGAGGGACTAGCGGGGCCAATGAGCAGTTCTTC

abundance: NA
j_gene: TRBJ1-2
d_gene: TRBD1
v_gene: TRBV6-5
CDR3aa: CASSYSVQGSYGYTF
CDR3nt: TGTGCCAGCAGTTACTCCGTACAGGGGAGCTATGGCTACACCTTC

abundance: NA
j_gene: TRBJ2-1
d_gene: NA
v_gene: TRBV5-1
CDR3aa: CASSLGERNYNEQFF
CDR3nt: TGCGCCAGCAGCTTGGGGGAGCGGAACTACAATGAGCAGTTCTTC

abundance: NA
j_gene: TRBJ1-1
d_gene: NA
v_gene: TRBV12-3/TRBV12-4
CDR3aa: CASSLGGNTEAFF
CDR3nt: TGTGCCAGCAGCCTAGGGGGGAACACTGAAGCTTTCTTT

abundance: few
j_gene: TRBJ2-7
d_gene: NA
v_gene: TRBV20-1
CDR3aa: CSPSSDYEQYF
CDR3nt: TGCAGTCCGAGCAGTGACTACGAGCAGTACTTC

abundance: NA
j_gene: TRBJ2-2
d_gene: TRBD1
v_gene: TRBV18
CDR3aa: CASSPGQGNGELFF
CDR3nt: TGTGCCAGCTCACCCGGACAGGGGAACGGGGAGCTGTTTTTT

abundance: NA
j_gene: TRBJ2-3
d_gene: TRBD2
v_gene: TRBV18
CDR3aa: CASSGTSGRTDTQYF
CDR3nt: TGTGCCAGCTCAGGGACTAGCGGGAGGACAGATACGCAGTATTTT

abundance: NA
j_gene: TRBJ2-3
d_gene: NA
v_gene: TRBV28
CDR3aa: CASRTSGAGYEIDTQYF
CDR3nt: TGTGCCAGCAGGACTTCCGGGGCAGGGTACGAGATAGATACGCAGTATTTT

abundance: NA
j_gene: TRBJ1-1
d_gene: TRBD1
v_gene: TRBV13
CDR3aa: CASSPRGRGMNTEAFF
CDR3nt: TGTGCCAGCAGCCCCAGGGGGCGCGGGATGAACACTGAAGCTTTCTTT

abundance: NA
j_gene: TRBJ2-1
d_gene: TRBD2
v_gene: TRBV27
CDR3aa: CASSSKLLRTRNNEQFF
CDR3nt: TGTGCCAGCAGTTCGAAGCTATTACGGACTAGAAACAATGAGCAGTTCTTC

abundance: NA
j_gene: TRBJ1-1
d_gene: NA
v_gene: TRBV12-3/TRBV12-4
CDR3aa: CASSLGEGAFF
CDR3nt: TGTGCCAGCAGTTTAGGGGAAGGAGCTTTCTTT

abundance: NA
j_gene: TRBJ2-7
d_gene: NA
v_gene: TRBV5-4
CDR3aa: CASSFDGYEQYF
CDR3nt: TGTGCCAGCAGCTTCGACGGATACGAGCAGTACTTC

abundance: NA
j_gene: TRBJ2-3
d_gene: TRBD1
v_gene: TRBV6-4
CDR3aa: CALGPRNRGTDTQYF
CDR3nt: TGTGCCCTGGGACCGAGGAACAGGGGTACAGATACGCAGTATTTT

abundance: NA
j_gene: TRBJ2-3
d_gene: NA
v_gene: TRBV21-1
CDR3aa: CASSKKGSGESTDTQYF
CDR3nt: TGTGCCAGCAGCAAAAAGGGGAGCGGGGAGAGCACAGATACGCAGTATTTT

abundance: NA
j_gene: TRBJ1-1
d_gene: NA
v_gene: TRBV7-2
CDR3aa: CASSLVVLADTEAFF
CDR3nt: TGTGCCAGCAGCTTAGTGGTGTTGGCGGACACTGAAGCTTTCTTT

abundance: NA
j_gene: TRBJ1-1
d_gene: NA
v_gene: TRBV5-1
CDR3aa: CASTLEGIRTEAFF
CDR3nt: TGCGCCAGCACTCTGGAGGGGATACGGACTGAAGCTTTCTTT

abundance: NA
j_gene: TRBJ1-2
d_gene: TRBD1
v_gene: TRBV27
CDR3aa: CASSSRTGGGYTF
CDR3nt: TGTGCCAGCAGTTCACGAACAGGGGGCGGCTACACCTTC

abundance: NA
j_gene: TRBJ1-2
d_gene: NA
v_gene: TRBV28
CDR3aa: CASSSTRSGENYGYTF
CDR3nt: TGTGCCAGCAGTTCGACCCGGTCGGGAGAAAACTATGGCTACACCTTC

abundance: once
j_gene: TRBJ2-7
d_gene: TRBD2
v_gene: TRBV7-9
CDR3aa: CASSLDASGREQYF
CDR3nt: TGTGCCAGCAGCTTAGACGCTAGCGGTCGCGAGCAGTACTTC

abundance: NA
j_gene: TRBJ1-5
d_gene: TRBD1
v_gene: TRBV28
CDR3aa: CASSFGDRWDQPQHF
CDR3nt: TGTGCCAGCAGTTTCGGGGACAGGTGGGATCAGCCCCAGCATTTT

abundance: NA
j_gene: TRBJ2-2
d_gene: TRBD1
v_gene: TRBV10-2
CDR3aa: CAANGQGIVGELFF
CDR3nt: TGCGCCGCGAATGGACAGGGGATCGTTGGGGAGCTGTTTTTT

abundance: NA
j_gene: TRBJ1-1
d_gene: TRBD1
v_gene: TRBV19
CDR3aa: CASSWDRGPGEAFF
CDR3nt: TGTGCCAGTAGTTGGGACAGGGGGCCCGGTGAAGCTTTCTTT

abundance: NA
j_gene: TRBJ1-3
d_gene: NA
v_gene: TRBV7-2
CDR3aa: CASSLQFGGRSGNTIYF
CDR3nt: TGTGCCAGCAGCTTACAATTTGGCGGTCGCTCTGGAAACACCATATATTTT

abundance: NA
j_gene: TRBJ2-7
d_gene: TRBD1
v_gene: TRBV28
CDR3aa: CASSPSTGHFYEQYF
CDR3nt: TGTGCCAGCAGTCCATCGACAGGGCATTTCTACGAGCAGTACTTC

abundance: NA
j_gene: TRBJ2-3
d_gene: TRBD2
v_gene: TRBV6-5
CDR3aa: CASSYSGLAGDTQYF
CDR3nt: TGTGCCAGCAGTTACTCGGGACTAGCCGGAGATACGCAGTATTTT

abundance: NA
j_gene: TRBJ1-2
d_gene: TRBD1
v_gene: TRBV9
CDR3aa: CASSVEVGETGADGYTF
CDR3nt: TGTGCCAGCAGCGTAGAAGTTGGAGAGACAGGGGCTGACGGCTACACCTTC

abundance: once
j_gene: TRBJ1-6
d_gene: NA
v_gene: TRBV6-1
CDR3aa: CASSERGVNSPLHF
CDR3nt: TGTGCCAGCAGTGAAAGGGGGGTGAATTCACCCCTCCACTTT

abundance: NA
j_gene: TRBJ1-2
d_gene: NA
v_gene: TRBV7-2
CDR3aa: CASRPQGSYTF
CDR3nt: TGTGCCAGCAGGCCCCAGGGTAGCTACACCTTC

abundance: NA
j_gene: TRBJ2-1
d_gene: NA
v_gene: TRBV6-5
CDR3aa: CASLLSGDNNEQFF
CDR3nt: TGTGCCAGCCTCCTGTCAGGTGATAACAATGAGCAGTTCTTC

abundance: NA
j_gene: TRBJ2-1
d_gene: TRBD2
v_gene: TRBV10-3
CDR3aa: CAISVLAGSYNEQFF
CDR3nt: TGTGCCATCAGTGTCCTAGCGGGCTCCTACAATGAGCAGTTCTTC

abundance: few
j_gene: TRBJ2-1
d_gene: TRBD2
v_gene: TRBV5-6
CDR3aa: CASRNRLAGLVNEQFF
CDR3nt: TGTGCCAGCAGGAATAGACTAGCGGGACTGGTCAATGAGCAGTTCTTC